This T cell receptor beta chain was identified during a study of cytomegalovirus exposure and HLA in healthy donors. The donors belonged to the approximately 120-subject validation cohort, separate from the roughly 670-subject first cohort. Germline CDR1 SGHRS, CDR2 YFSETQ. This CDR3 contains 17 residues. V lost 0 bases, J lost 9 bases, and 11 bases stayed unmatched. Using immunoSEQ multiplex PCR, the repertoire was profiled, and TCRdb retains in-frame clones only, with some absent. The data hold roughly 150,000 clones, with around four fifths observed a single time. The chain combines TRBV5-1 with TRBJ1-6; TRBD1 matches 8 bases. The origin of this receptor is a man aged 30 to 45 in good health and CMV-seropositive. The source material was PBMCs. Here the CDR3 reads CASSLEATGTGASPLHF. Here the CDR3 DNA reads TGCGCCAGCAGCTTGGAAGCAACTGGGACAGGCGCTTCACCCCTCCACTTT.